This T cell receptor beta chain was retrieved from a study of control samples from healthy donors and cancer patients. Sequencing was performed with immunoSEQ multiplex PCR; in TCRdb, only in-frame clones are kept and a portion is missing. The sample shows some 200,000 clones, 90% to 95% of them seen only once. This CDR3 is built from 13 residues. V dropped 7 bases and J dropped 3; count of bases not matched to a gene: 5. Germline V lookup: CDR1 MNHEY, CDR2 SVGAGI. Input material: blood. The chain employs TRBV6-5 and TRBJ2-5; TRBD1 matches 7 bases. This sequence originates from a woman aged 25-40 years in good health. The CDR3 protein is CASTNRGEETQYF. CDR3 bases: TGTGCCAGCACCAACAGGGGTGAAGAGACCCAGTACTTC.